The following is a TCR beta chain sequence with its context. Its cognate antigen is unknown. This CDR3 is 14 amino acids long. The ends were cut back, 2 bases at V and 5 bases at J, with 7 bases in the middle. The germline V gene encodes CDR1 MGHRA and CDR2 YSYEKL. This entry is derived from a study of OX40 agonist ivuxolimab in advanced cancers. Study information: Eligibility admitted prior anti-PD-1, anti-PD-L1 or anti-CTLA-4 therapy; roughly 40% had some.

Profiling relied on immunoSEQ multiplex PCR, and the TCRdb table lists in-frame clones only, not all of them. Of 70,000 to 95,000 clones listed, roughly 90% were seen once; the top ten hold 0.55% to 0.8%. Study-wide points: Relative to CD4+ cells, CD8+ T cells on average had more expanded clones.

With autoimmune disease history or systemic immunosuppression, patients were excluded. The receptor was isolated from an adult with an advanced solid tumor such as melanoma, head and neck, liver or kidney cancer. The J gene is TRBJ1-6, the V gene TRBV4-1; D unresolved. Sequences were derived from CD4+ or CD8+ T cells sorted from blood, sampled in a trial of the OX40 agonist ivuxolimab. In DNA form, the CDR3 reads TGCGCCAGCAGCCAACCGAAGAATAATTCACCCCTCCACTTT. It yields the protein CASSQPKNNSPLHF.